Following are 5 T cell receptor beta chains from one sample sequenced in a study of early T cells in non-severe SARS-CoV-2 infection (dated by TCRdb to about 2021). Receptors were amplified or captured by 5' RACE. Sequencing was performed on a NextSeq 500. The public reads were reanalyzed by TCRdb: fastp trimming at Q25, MiXCR alignment, in-frame beta chains only. Here each entry gathers all rows of one CDR3 protein and keeps the most common genes and DNA. The sample profile shows under 85,000 distinct CDR3 sequences; about 12% of them were found once. The ten largest clones capture under 3% of the sample. The sequenced sample consisted of whole blood. The receptors originated from an adult who was a healthcare worker with PCR-confirmed SARS-CoV-2 infection or an uninfected control (not recorded which).

This clonotype was detected a few times. The V gene is TRBV11-2, the J gene TRBJ1-3; D not resolved. Trimming pared 1 base from V and 0 bases from J, leaving 16 bases between. This CDR3 spans 18 amino acids. Per germline, CDR1 SGHAT and CDR2 FQNNGV. The CDR3 protein is CASSLASVSFSSGNTIYF. CDR3 nucleotides: TGTGCCAGCAGCTTAGCATCTGTCTCCTTCAGCTCTGGAAACACCATATATTTT. The full variable domain, in which reference TRBV11-2 and TRBJ1-3 provide the parts outside the CDR3, is EAGVAQSPRYKIIEKRQSVAFWCNPISGHATLYWYQQILGQGPKLLIQFQNNGVVDDSQLPKDRFSAERLKGVDSTLKIQPAKLEDSAVYLCASSLASVSFSSGNTIYFGEGSWLTVV.

This clonotype was recorded once. The chain carries TRBV7-6 and TRBJ1-6, with 11 positions matching TRBD1. The germline V gene encodes CDR1 SGHVS and CDR2 FNYEAQ. The J segment lost 7 bases and the V segment lost 5 bases, leaving 4 bases of the junction unmatched. The length of the CDR3 is 15 residues. The CDR3 region has the DNA TGTGCCAGCAGCCAGTGGACAGGGGGCAATTCACCCCTCCACTTT. Its translation is CASSQWTGGNSPLHF. Variable domain in full (rest from reference TRBV7-6 and TRBJ1-6): GAGVSQSPRYKVTKRGQDVALRCDPISGHVSLYWYRQALGQGPEFLTYFNYEAQQDKSGLPNDRFSAERPEGSISTLTIQRTEQRDSAMYRCASSQWTGGNSPLHFGNGTRLTVT.

This clonotype was seen many times. The chain has TRBV6-5 and TRBJ1-5; D unclear. The V end lost 6 bases, the J end lost 7 bases, and 16 bases lay between the germline ends. Per the germline V gene, CDR1 is MNHEY and CDR2 is SVGAGI. There are 14 residues in the CDR3. The CDR3 nucleotides read TGTGCCAGCAGCCCTGGACTAGGAGGACAGCCCCAGCATTTT. Translation: CASSPGLGGQPQHF.

The sample holds many counts of this clonotype. This chain links TRBV12-3 or TRBV12-4 with TRBJ1-1, with D possibly TRBD1 on 5 matching bases. The V end was cut by 5 bases, the J end by 11 bases, with 18 bases between. This CDR3 contains 13 residues. CDR3 region: CASSTTPGLRAFF. As DNA, the CDR3 is TGTGCCAGCAGTACCACACCAGGGCTTAGGGCTTTCTTT.

The chain joins TRBV7-9 to TRBJ2-7, with 14 positions matching TRBD2. CDR1 SEHNR and CDR2 FQNEAQ come from the germline V gene (reference sequence). CDR3 length: 18 residues. V shed 0 bases, J shed 7 bases, and the junction held 11 bases outside the gene matches. The CDR3 bases are TGTGCCAGCAGCTTAGCGGGACTAGCGGGGGCCCACGGGTTAGAGCAGTACTTC. This translates into CASSLAGLAGAHGLEQYF.